The sequence of this TCR beta chain was determined in a study of blood T cell repertoires in COVID-19. Study details: Sample material is recorded as cDNA or gDNA derived from T cells, B-cell-depleted T cells, or PBMCs.

The table came from immunoSEQ multiplex PCR; TCRdb's copy has only in-frame clones and leaves some out. This sample has about 190,000 clones, with 88% found just once. The CDR3 has 18 residues. Germline loops: CDR1 MNHEY, CDR2 SMNVEV (reference sequence). The trim removed 6 bases at V and 1 base at J, leaving 13 bases unmatched. The receptor was isolated from a human donor in a cohort sampled during active COVID-19. V usage is TRBV27 and J usage is TRBJ2-5, with 11 positions matching TRBD1. Sequenced material: peripheral blood. CDR3 nucleotide sequence: TGTGCCAGCAGCCTAACCCCATGGACAGGGGGCTTCCAAGAGACCCAGTACTTC. Translated, it gives CASSLTPWTGGFQETQYF.